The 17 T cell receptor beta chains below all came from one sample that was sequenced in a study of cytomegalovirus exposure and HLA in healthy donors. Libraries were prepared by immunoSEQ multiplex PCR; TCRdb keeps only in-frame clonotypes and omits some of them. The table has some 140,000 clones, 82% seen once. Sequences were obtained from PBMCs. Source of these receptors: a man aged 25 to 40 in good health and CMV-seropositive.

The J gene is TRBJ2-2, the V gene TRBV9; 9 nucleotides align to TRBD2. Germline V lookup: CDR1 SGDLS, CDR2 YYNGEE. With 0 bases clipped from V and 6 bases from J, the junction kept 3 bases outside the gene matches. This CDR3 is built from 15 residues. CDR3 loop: CASSVESSGAGELFF. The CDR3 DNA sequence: TGTGCCAGCAGCGTAGAGTCTAGCGGGGCCGGGGAGCTGTTTTTT.

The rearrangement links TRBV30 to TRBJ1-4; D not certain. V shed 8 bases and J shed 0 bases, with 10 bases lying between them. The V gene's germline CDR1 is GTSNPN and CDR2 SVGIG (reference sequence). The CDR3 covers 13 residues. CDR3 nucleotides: TGTGCCCGAGGGTCACCAACTAATGAAAAACTGTTTTTT. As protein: CARGSPTNEKLFF. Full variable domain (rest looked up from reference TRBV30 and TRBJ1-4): SQTIHQWPATLVQPVGSPLSLECTVEGTSNPNLYWYRQAAGRGLQLLFYSVGIGQISSEVPQNLSASRPQDRQFILSSKKLLLSDSGFYLCARGSPTNEKLFFGSGTQLSVL.

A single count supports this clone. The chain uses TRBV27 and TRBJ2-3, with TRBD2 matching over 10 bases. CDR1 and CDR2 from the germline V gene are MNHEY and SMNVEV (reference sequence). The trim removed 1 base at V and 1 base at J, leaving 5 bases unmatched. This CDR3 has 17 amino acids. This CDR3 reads CASSLLSSGRGTDTQYF. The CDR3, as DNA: TGTGCCAGCAGTTTATTGTCTAGCGGGAGAGGCACAGATACGCAGTATTTT.

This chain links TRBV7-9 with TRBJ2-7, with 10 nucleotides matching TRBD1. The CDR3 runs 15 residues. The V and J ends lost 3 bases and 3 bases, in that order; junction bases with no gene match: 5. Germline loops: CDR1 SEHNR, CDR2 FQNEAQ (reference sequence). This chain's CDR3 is CASSFPGQGIYEQYF. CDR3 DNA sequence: TGTGCCAGCAGCTTCCCGGGACAGGGGATCTACGAGCAGTACTTC.

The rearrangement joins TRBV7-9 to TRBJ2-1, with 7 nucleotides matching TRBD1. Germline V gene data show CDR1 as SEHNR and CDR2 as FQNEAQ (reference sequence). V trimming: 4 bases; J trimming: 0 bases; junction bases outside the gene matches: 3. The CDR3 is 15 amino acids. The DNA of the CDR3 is TGTGCCAGCAGCTCCGACAGGGTCTCCTACAATGAGCAGTTCTTC. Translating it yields CASSSDRVSYNEQFF. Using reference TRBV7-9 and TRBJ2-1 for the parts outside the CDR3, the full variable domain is DTGVSQNPRHKITKRGQNVTFRCDPISEHNRLYWYRQTLGQGPEFLTYFQNEAQLEKSRLLSDRFSAERPKGSFSTLEIQRTEQGDSAMYLCASSSDRVSYNEQFFGPGTRLTVL.

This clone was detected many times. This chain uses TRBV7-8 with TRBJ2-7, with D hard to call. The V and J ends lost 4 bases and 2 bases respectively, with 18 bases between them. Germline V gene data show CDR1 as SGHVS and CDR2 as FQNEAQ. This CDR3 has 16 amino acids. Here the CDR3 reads CASSSPGGRLTYEQYF. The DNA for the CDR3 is TGTGCCAGCAGCTCCCCAGGTGGAAGGTTAACCTACGAGCAGTACTTC.

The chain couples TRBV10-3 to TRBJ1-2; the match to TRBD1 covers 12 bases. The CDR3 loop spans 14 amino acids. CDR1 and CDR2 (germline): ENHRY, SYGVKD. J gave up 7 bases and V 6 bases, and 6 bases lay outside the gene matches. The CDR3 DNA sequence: TGTGCCATCAGCCTGGGACAGGGGGCGAGTGGCTACACCTTC. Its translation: CAISLGQGASGYTF.

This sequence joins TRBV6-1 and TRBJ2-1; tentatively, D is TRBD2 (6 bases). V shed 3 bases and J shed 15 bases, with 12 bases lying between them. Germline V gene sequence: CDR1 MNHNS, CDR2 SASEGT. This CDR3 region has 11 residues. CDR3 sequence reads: CASSDGRGWFF. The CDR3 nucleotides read TGTGCCAGCAGTGACGGGCGGGGCTGGTTCTTC.

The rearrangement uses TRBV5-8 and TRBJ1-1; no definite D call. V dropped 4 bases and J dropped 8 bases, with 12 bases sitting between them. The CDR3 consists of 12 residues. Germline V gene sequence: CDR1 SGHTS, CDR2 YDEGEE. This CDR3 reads CASSLPGGEAFF. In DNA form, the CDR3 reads TGTGCCAGCAGCCTTCCTGGCGGAGAAGCTTTCTTT.

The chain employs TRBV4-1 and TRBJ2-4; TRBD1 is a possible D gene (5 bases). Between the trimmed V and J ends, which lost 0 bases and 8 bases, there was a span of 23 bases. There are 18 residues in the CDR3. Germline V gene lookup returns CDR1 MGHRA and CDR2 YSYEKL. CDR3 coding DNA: TGCGCCAGCAGCCAAGATTTTACCAGGGTTTGGGATAATGACATTCAGTACTTC. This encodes CASSQDFTRVWDNDIQYF.

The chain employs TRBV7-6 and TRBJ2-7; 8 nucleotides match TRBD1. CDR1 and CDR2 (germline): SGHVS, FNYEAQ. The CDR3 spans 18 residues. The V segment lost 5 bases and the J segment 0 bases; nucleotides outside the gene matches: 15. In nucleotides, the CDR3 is TGTGCCAGCAGCCCCCTGACAGGGGCCCCTGTTCTCTCCTACGAGCAGTACTTC. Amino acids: CASSPLTGAPVLSYEQYF.

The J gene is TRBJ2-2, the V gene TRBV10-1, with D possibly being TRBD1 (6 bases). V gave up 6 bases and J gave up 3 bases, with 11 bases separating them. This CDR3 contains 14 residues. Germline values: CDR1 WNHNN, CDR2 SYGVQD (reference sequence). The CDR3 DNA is TGCGCCAGCAGCAGGGGTGTGGACACCGGGGAGCTGTTTTTT. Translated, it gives CASSRGVDTGELFF.

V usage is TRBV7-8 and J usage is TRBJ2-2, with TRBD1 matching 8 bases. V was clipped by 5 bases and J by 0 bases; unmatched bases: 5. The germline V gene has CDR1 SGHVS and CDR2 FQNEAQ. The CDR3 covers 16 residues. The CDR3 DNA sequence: TGTGCCAGCAGCGGATCAGGGGGCGCGAACACCGGGGAGCTGTTTTTT. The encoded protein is CASSGSGGANTGELFF.

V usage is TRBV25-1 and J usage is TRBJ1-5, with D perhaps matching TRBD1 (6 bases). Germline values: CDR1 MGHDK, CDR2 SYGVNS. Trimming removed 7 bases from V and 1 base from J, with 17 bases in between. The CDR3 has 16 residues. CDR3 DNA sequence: TGTGCCAGCACCCCCGGGGGGGCAGGAAGCAATCAGCCCCAGCATTTT. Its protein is CASTPGGAGSNQPQHF. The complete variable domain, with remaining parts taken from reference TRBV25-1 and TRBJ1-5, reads EADIYQTPRYLVIGTGKKITLECSQTMGHDKMYWYQQDPGMELHLIHYSYGVNSTEKGDLSSESTVSRIRTEHFPLTLESARPSHTSQYLCASTPGGAGSNQPQHFGDGTRLSIL.

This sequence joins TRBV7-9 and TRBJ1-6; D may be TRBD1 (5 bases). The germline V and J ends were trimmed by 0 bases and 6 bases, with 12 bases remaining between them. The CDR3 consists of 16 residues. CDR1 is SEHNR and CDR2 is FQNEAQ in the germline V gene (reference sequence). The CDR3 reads CASSLAQGAGNSPLHF. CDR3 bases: TGTGCCAGCAGCTTAGCGCAAGGGGCAGGTAATTCACCCCTCCACTTT.

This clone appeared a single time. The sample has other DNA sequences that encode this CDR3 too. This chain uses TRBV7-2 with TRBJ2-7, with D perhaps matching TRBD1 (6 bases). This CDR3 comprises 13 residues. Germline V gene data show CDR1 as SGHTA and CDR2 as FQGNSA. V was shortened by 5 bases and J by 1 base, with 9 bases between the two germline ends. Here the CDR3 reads CASSQTGSYEQYF. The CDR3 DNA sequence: TGTGCCAGCAGCCAGACAGGTTCCTACGAGCAGTACTTC.

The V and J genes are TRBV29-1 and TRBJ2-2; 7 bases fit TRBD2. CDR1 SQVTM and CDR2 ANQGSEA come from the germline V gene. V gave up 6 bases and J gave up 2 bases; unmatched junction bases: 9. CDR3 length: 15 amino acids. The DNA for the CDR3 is TGCAGCGTCCTTCCGGGACTAACCAACACCGGGGAGCTGTTTTTT. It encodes CSVLPGLTNTGELFF.